The rows below give T cell receptor beta chains drawn from one sample of a study of neurological immune-mediated disorders. TCRdb reprocessed the 5' RACE reads via MiXCR and lists one record per CDR3 protein. Found here are tens of thousands of distinct CDR3 sequences, roughly an eighth of them singletons; the top ten hold 9.5% to 12%. The sequenced material came from PBMCs. Source of these receptors: a woman between 55 and 75 years old with HTLV-1-associated myelopathy (HAM/TSP). Each CDR3 is given with its conserved first and last residue. Each record gives: V gene, J gene, D gene, clone size, CDR3 DNA, CDR3 protein. D genes are given only for firm matches. Size is omitted from some rows. Given values are once, few, many or a class for expanded clones.

TRBV7-8	TRBJ2-1	-	many	TGTGCCAGCAGCGCTAATAATGAGCAGTTCTTC	CASSANNEQFF
TRBV12-3/TRBV12-4	TRBJ2-6	-	many	TGTGCCAGCAGTTTCCGCCCATGGGGCTCTGGGGCCAACGTCCTGACTTTC	CASSFRPWGSGANVLTF
TRBV27	TRBJ2-1	-	-	TGTGCCAGCAGTTTAAACCCCAGGGTGGATTTGAGTGAGCAGTTCTTC	CASSLNPRVDLSEQFF
TRBV5-1	TRBJ2-7	-	many	TGCGCCAGCAGCTTGGTCCCGGGCCCCTACGAGCAGTACTTC	CASSLVPGPYEQYF
TRBV5-1	TRBJ1-1	TRBD1	many	TGCGCCAGCAGTCGTCGGACAGGGGCCCTGAACACTGAAGCTTTCTTT	CASSRRTGALNTEAFF
TRBV20-1	TRBJ2-3	TRBD2	many	TGCAGTGCTAGAGGGACTAGCGGGAGATCGGATACGCAGTATTTT	CSARGTSGRSDTQYF
TRBV6-4	TRBJ1-5	-	many	TGTGCCAGCAGTGACGAGGGAGGACAGCCCCAGCATTTT	CASSDEGGQPQHF
TRBV9	TRBJ2-1	-	many	TGTGCCAGCAGCGTAGAAGTCTTTGGAGTGAATGAGCAGTTCTTC	CASSVEVFGVNEQFF
TRBV6-5	TRBJ2-5	-	many	TGTGCCAGCAGTTACGGGGGCCCAGAGACCCAGTACTTC	CASSYGGPETQYF
TRBV7-2	TRBJ2-2	-	many	TGTGCCAGCAGCCCCAGCCGTACGACCGGGGAGCTGTTTTTT	CASSPSRTTGELFF
TRBV3-1	TRBJ1-5	-	-	TGTGCCAACAACCAAGGAGCCCTGAGTCAGCCCCAGCATTTT	CANNQGALSQPQHF
TRBV7-6	TRBJ2-7	TRBD1	many	TGTGCCAGCAGCTTAGCGGGGACAGGGGGCTCCGAGCAGTACTTC	CASSLAGTGGSEQYF
TRBV12-3/TRBV12-4	TRBJ2-5	-	many	TGTGCCAGCAGTACACTATTGGACTATATCCAAGAGACCCAGTACTTC	CASSTLLDYIQETQYF
TRBV27	TRBJ1-1	-	many	TGTGCCAGCAGAACCGGACAGACAAACACTGAAGCTTTCTTT	CASRTGQTNTEAFF
TRBV5-1	TRBJ1-2	-	many	TGCGCCAGCAGCCCCCCCGGGGGCGGGTATGGCTACACCTTC	CASSPPGGGYGYTF
TRBV3-1	TRBJ1-2	TRBD1	many	TGTGCCAGCAGCCAACAGTGGACAGGGAACGGCTACACCTTC	CASSQQWTGNGYTF
TRBV3-1	TRBJ2-1	TRBD2	-	TGTGCCAGCAGCCAAATCGCTAGCGGGAGGGTCAATGAGCAGTTCTTC	CASSQIASGRVNEQFF
TRBV10-3	TRBJ2-7	TRBD2	many	TGTGCCATCAGTGAAGGGACTAGCGGGACCCACGAGCAGTACTTC	CAISEGTSGTHEQYF
TRBV29-1	TRBJ1-1	TRBD1	many	TGCAGCGTTTCACAGGGGTGGGGCACTGAAGCTTTCTTT	CSVSQGWGTEAFF
TRBV5-1	TRBJ2-5	-	many	TGCGCCAGCAGCTTGGACAGGCCCCAAGAGACCCAGTACTTC	CASSLDRPQETQYF
TRBV7-3	TRBJ2-1	-	medium-sized	TGTGCCAGCAGCTTAAATGGCAATGAGCAGTTCTTC	CASSLNGNEQFF
TRBV19	TRBJ2-3	-	many	TGTGCCAGTAGCTATAGGAGCGGAGGGGGAGATACGCAGTATTTT	CASSYRSGGGDTQYF
TRBV12-3/TRBV12-4	TRBJ2-3	TRBD2	many	TGTGCCAGCAGTTTTAGGGCTAGGCTAGCGGAACGAGGGGATACGCAGTATTTT	CASSFRARLAERGDTQYF
TRBV7-2	TRBJ2-1	TRBD2	many	TGTGCCAGCAGCCAGTCAAAGACTAGCGGGGCATCCAGCTCCTACAATGAGCAGTTCTTC	CASSQSKTSGASSSYNEQFF
TRBV3-1	TRBJ1-2	-	many	TGTGCCAGCAGTCGACAGAGAGCTAACTATGGCTACACCTTC	CASSRQRANYGYTF
TRBV5-1	TRBJ1-1	TRBD1	many	TGCGCCAGCAGCTTGCTGCCCTGGACAGGGGGCGTGAACACTGAAGCTTTCTTT	CASSLLPWTGGVNTEAFF
TRBV4-1	TRBJ2-1	TRBD1	-	TGCGCCAGCAGCCAACCGGGACAGCGGAAACATGAGCAGTTCTTC	CASSQPGQRKHEQFF
TRBV6-5	TRBJ1-2	-	-	TGTGCCAGCAGTTACTCGATTAGGCCAGGGTATGGCTACACCTTC	CASSYSIRPGYGYTF
TRBV6-5	TRBJ2-1	-	many	TGTGCCAGCAGTTATGGCCCGGCATACAATGAGCAGTTCTTC	CASSYGPAYNEQFF
TRBV20-1	TRBJ2-1	TRBD2	many	TGCAGTGCCCCGACTAGCAGCACCTACAATGAGCAGTTCTTC	CSAPTSSTYNEQFF
TRBV2	TRBJ1-1	-	-	TGTGCCAGCACCCCCCCCTCGAGGGAAGATGAAGCTTTCTTT	CASTPPSREDEAFF
TRBV19	TRBJ2-1	TRBD2	-	TGTGCCAGTAGTATAGCTAGCGGGAGGGTTGATGAGCAGTTCTTC	CASSIASGRVDEQFF
TRBV12-2	TRBJ2-5	-	-	TGTGCAAGTCGCTTAGTGGCAGGGGACTGGCAAGAGACCCAGTACTTC	CASRLVAGDWQETQYF
TRBV20-1	TRBJ1-1	-	few	TGCAGTGCTAGCGCCACAGGGTTCACTGAAGCTTTCTTT	CSASATGFTEAFF
TRBV20-1	TRBJ2-1	TRBD2	-	TGCAGTGCTATCAGGCTAGCGGGAGGGTGTGAGCAGTTCTTC	CSAIRLAGGCEQFF
TRBV7-2	TRBJ2-3	TRBD2	many	TGTGCCAGCAGCTTAAGAGGGGATGGACTAGCGGGAGTCGGGACAGATACGCAGTATTTT	CASSLRGDGLAGVGTDTQYF
TRBV12-3/TRBV12-4	TRBJ2-7	-	once	TGTGCCAGCAGTTTGTCAGCAGTCGGGCAGTACTTC	CASSLSAVGQYF
TRBV29-1	TRBJ2-7	TRBD2	many	TGCAGCGTTGAAGATCATTTGAGACTAGCGGGGTACGAGCAGTACTTC	CSVEDHLRLAGYEQYF
TRBV5-1	TRBJ2-7	-	many	TGCGCCAGCAGCTCCACCTCTTCGGGTGAGCAGTACTTC	CASSSTSSGEQYF
TRBV5-1	TRBJ2-2	-	many	TGCGCCAGCAGCTTGGAGGTAGCCGGGGAGCTGTTTTTT	CASSLEVAGELFF
TRBV12-3/TRBV12-4	TRBJ2-4	TRBD2	many	TGTGCCAGCACCCGGACTAGCGGGAGTCGAACTCTAGCCAAAAACATTCAGTACTTC	CASTRTSGSRTLAKNIQYF
TRBV7-8	TRBJ2-7	-	many	TGTGCCAGCAGCTTAGACATGCTCTACGAGCAGTACTTC	CASSLDMLYEQYF
TRBV7-2	TRBJ1-2	TRBD1	many	TGTGCCAGCAGATGGGACAGGGCGTTCCATGGCTACACCTTC	CASRWDRAFHGYTF
TRBV20-1	TRBJ2-2	TRBD2	many	TGCAGTGCTGGCACTAGCGGGAGAAGGACCGGGGAGCTGTTTTTT	CSAGTSGRRTGELFF
TRBV29-1	TRBJ2-5	-	many	TGCAGCGTAAGCATTTGGACATCGCCGGAGACCCAGTACTTC	CSVSIWTSPETQYF
TRBV4-1	TRBJ2-5	TRBD2	many	TGCGCCAGCAGCCAAGATTCGGGACTAGCGGGGGGTACTCTTGTGGAGACCCAGTACTTC	CASSQDSGLAGGTLVETQYF
TRBV29-1	TRBJ2-3	-	many	TGCAGCGAGACAGCTAGCACAGATACGCAGTATTTT	CSETASTDTQYF
TRBV5-1	TRBJ2-1	-	-	TGCGCCAGCAGCCCTGATAAGGGCCCCTACAATGAGCAGTTCTTC	CASSPDKGPYNEQFF
TRBV6-6	TRBJ1-1	-	-	TGTGCCAGCGGGCAGATAGTCACTGAAGCTTTCTTT	CASGQIVTEAFF
TRBV7-2	TRBJ2-1	TRBD2	-	TGTGCCAGCAGCTTAGTGGGCCGGCCAGCGGGAGTGAATGAGCAGTTCTTC	CASSLVGRPAGVNEQFF
TRBV20-1	TRBJ2-7	-	many	TGCAGTGCGTCGGGTGCCACCAACTACGAGCAGTACTTC	CSASGATNYEQYF
TRBV6-5	TRBJ1-1	TRBD1	few	TGTGCCAGCCGACAGGGAGGAGACACTGAAGCTTTCTTT	CASRQGGDTEAFF
TRBV12-3/TRBV12-4	TRBJ2-3	TRBD2	few	TGTGCCAGCAGTTTACGCTCTAGCGGGAGTACGCAGTATTTT	CASSLRSSGSTQYF
TRBV27	TRBJ1-2	TRBD1	many	TGTGCCAGCAGTAGAGGGGACAGATCCTATGACTACACCTTC	CASSRGDRSYDYTF
TRBV24-1	TRBJ2-5	-	-	TGTGCCACCAGGGACAGCGGGGAGACCCAGTACTTC	CATRDSGETQYF
TRBV7-2	TRBJ2-5	-	many	TGTGCCAGCAGCGGGGGGACAACTTCCCAAGAGACCCAGTACTTC	CASSGGTTSQETQYF
TRBV27	TRBJ2-7	TRBD1	many	TGTGCCAGCAGTTTAGAGAAGGGGGCAGCCTACGAGCAGTACTTC	CASSLEKGAAYEQYF
TRBV5-1	TRBJ2-1	TRBD2	many	TGCGCCAGCAGCTTGGAAGGGAGCGGGAGCTCCTACAATGAGCAGTTCTTC	CASSLEGSGSSYNEQFF